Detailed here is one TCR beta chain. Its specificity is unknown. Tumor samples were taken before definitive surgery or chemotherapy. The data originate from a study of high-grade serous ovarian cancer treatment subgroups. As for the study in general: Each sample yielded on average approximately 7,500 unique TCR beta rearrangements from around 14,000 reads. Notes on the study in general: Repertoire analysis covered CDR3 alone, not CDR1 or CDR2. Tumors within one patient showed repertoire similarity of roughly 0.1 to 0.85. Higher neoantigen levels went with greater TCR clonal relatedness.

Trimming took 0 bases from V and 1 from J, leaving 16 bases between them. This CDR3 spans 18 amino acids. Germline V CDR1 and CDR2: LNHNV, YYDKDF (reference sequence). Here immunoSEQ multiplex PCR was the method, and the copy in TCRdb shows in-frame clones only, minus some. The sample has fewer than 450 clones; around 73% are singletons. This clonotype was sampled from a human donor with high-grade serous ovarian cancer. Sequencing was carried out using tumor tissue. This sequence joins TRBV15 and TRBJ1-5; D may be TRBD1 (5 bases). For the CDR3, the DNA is TGTGCCACCAGCAGAGATACGGGGAAGGGGCTGAGCAATCAGCCCCAGCATTTT. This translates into CATSRDTGKGLSNQPQHF.